This T cell receptor (beta chain) was profiled in a study of T cell responses to AZD1222 COVID-19 vaccine. General observations from the study: Donors in the cohort were predominantly white British and more often female, and clonal diversity was possibly underestimated. Seropositive AZD1222 recipients at baseline numbered only five or six. Of spike-specific TCRs, nearly half reportedly target regions left unmutated in variants.

With respect to this clone: Antigen unknown.

The repertoire was sequenced with immunoSEQ multiplex PCR; TCRdb's copy has only in-frame clones and lacks some. Here the sample spans about 94,000 clones, roughly 88% being singletons. This CDR3 is built from 15 residues. V dropped 5 bases and J dropped 0; count of bases not matched to a gene: 6. CDR1 and CDR2 from the germline V gene are SQVTM and ANQGSEA. The source of this sequence is an adult who received the AZD1222 COVID-19 vaccine. The source was peripheral blood, collected 28 days after the second AZD1222 dose. J is TRBJ1-4 and V is TRBV29-1, with TRBD1 identical over 7 bases. The CDR3: CSVMRDSATNEKLFF. In nucleotides, the CDR3 is TGCAGCGTTATGCGGGACAGCGCAACTAATGAAAAACTGTTTTTT.